This is a list of T cell receptor beta chains from one sample in a study of immune evolution from preneoplasia to lung adenocarcinoma. Using immunoSEQ multiplex PCR, the repertoire was profiled, and TCRdb retains in-frame clones only, with some absent. Found here are roughly 7,000 clones, roughly 83% of them singletons; the top ten hold 2.5% to 3%. Material: FFPE invasive lung adenocarcinoma tissue. Receptors were obtained from a person in their forties with lung adenocarcinoma. Both conserved end residues are part of each CDR3. A D gene is named only where the DNA matches it firmly. Not every row has a clone size; where given, it reads once, few, many or a size class.

clone_size | d_call | j_call | v_call | cdr3_aa | cdr3_nt
NA | NA | TRBJ1-6 | TRBV13 | CASSLRQVSYNSPLHF | TGTGCCAGCAGCCTCCGACAGGTCTCCTATAATTCACCCCTCCACTTT
NA | TRBD1 | TRBJ1-1 | TRBV19 | CASGDRRNTEAFF | TGTGCCAGCGGGGACAGGCGGAACACTGAAGCTTTCTTT
NA | NA | TRBJ1-4 | TRBV28 | CASRSGTSNEKLFF | TGTGCCAGCAGGTCCGGGACAAGTAATGAAAAACTGTTTTTT
NA | NA | TRBJ1-5 | TRBV7-8 | CASSLEPGRGNQPQHF | TGTGCCAGCAGCTTAGAGCCAGGGAGGGGCAATCAGCCCCAGCATTTT
NA | NA | TRBJ2-7 | TRBV18 | CASSPQGGSGEQYF | TGTGCCAGCTCACCACAGGGCGGTTCTGGTGAGCAGTACTTC
once | NA | TRBJ1-1 | TRBV18 | CASSPDRQLNTEAFF | TGTGCCAGCTCACCAGACAGACAGCTGAACACTGAAGCTTTCTTT
NA | NA | TRBJ1-2 | TRBV15 | CATSRDVQGGDGVYGYTF | TGTGCCACCAGCAGAGATGTACAGGGAGGCGACGGGGTCTATGGCTACACCTTC
NA | NA | TRBJ2-1 | TRBV11-1 | CASSFERYNEQFF | TGTGCCAGCAGCTTTGAGCGTTACAATGAGCAGTTCTTC
NA | NA | TRBJ1-1 | TRBV7-2 | CASSWEGLIMNTEAFF | TGTGCCAGCAGTTGGGAGGGGCTCATCATGAACACTGAAGCTTTCTTT
NA | NA | TRBJ2-2 | TRBV7-3 | CASSPGEVPSGELFF | TGTGCCAGCAGCCCAGGGGAGGTCCCTTCCGGGGAGCTGTTTTTT